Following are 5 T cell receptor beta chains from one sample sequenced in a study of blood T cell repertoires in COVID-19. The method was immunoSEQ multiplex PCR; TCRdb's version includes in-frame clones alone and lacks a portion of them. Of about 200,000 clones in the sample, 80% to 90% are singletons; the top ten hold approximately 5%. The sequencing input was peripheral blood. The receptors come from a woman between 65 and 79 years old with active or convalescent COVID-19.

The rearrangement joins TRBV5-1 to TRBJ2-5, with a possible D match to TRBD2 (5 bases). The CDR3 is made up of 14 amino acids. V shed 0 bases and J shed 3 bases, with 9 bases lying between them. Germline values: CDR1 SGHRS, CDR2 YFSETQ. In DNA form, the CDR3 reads TGCGCCAGCAGCTTGGGAGGGCCGGAAGAGACCCAGTACTTC. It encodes CASSLGGPEETQYF. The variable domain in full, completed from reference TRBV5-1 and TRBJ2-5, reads KAGVTQTPRYLIKTRGQQVTLSCSPISGHRSVSWYQQTPGQGLQFLFEYFSETQRNKGNFPGRFSGRQFSNSRSEMNVSTLELGDSALYLCASSLGGPEETQYFGPGTRLLVL.

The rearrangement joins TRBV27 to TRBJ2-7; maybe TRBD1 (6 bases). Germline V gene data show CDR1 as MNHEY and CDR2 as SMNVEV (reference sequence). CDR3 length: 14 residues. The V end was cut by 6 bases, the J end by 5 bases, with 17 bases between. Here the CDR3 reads CASSLRGTGDEQYF. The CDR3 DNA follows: TGTGCCAGCAGCCTAAGGGGGACGGGCGACGAGCAGTACTTC.

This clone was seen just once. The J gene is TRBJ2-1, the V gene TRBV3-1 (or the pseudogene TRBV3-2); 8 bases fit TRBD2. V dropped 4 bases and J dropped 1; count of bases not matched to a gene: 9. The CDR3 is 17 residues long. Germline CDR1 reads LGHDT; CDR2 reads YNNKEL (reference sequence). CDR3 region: CASSPRRSGGSYNEQFF. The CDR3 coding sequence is TGTGCCAGCAGCCCCCGCCGGAGCGGGGGATCCTACAATGAGCAGTTCTTC.

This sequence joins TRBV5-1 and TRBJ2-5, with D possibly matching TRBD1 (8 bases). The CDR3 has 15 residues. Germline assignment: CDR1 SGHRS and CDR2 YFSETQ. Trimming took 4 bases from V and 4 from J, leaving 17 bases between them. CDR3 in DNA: TGCGCCAGCAGCATAAGACAGGGGAGGGGAGAGACCCAGTACTTC. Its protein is CASSIRQGRGETQYF.

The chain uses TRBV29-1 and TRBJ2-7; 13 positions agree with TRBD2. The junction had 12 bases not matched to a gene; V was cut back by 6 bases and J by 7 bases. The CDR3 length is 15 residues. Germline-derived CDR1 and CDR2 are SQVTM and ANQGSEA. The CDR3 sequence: CSVEIWTSGRGEQYF. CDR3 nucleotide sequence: TGCAGCGTGGAAATCTGGACTAGCGGGAGAGGTGAGCAGTACTTC.